The clone carrying this T cell receptor beta chain was seen a handful of times. The CDR3 sequence is 14 residues long. Per the germline V gene, CDR1 is MNHEY and CDR2 is SMNVEV (reference sequence). V lost 8 bases and J lost 2; bases outside the gene matches: 3. Libraries were prepared by immunoSEQ multiplex PCR; TCRdb keeps only in-frame clonotypes and omits some of them. The sample lists about 69,000 clones; over 75% were seen once. The data stem from a study of technical replicates of blood from several donors. The clonotype comes from a human donor in good health. Some clones in this sample may be carry-over from other donors' samples. Sequenced sample: PBMCs. V usage is TRBV27 and J usage is TRBJ1-6, with TRBD1 matching over 7 bases. This CDR3 is CASRQGPYNSPLHF. The CDR3 DNA reads as TGTGCCAGCCGACAGGGCCCCTATAATTCACCCCTCCACTTT.